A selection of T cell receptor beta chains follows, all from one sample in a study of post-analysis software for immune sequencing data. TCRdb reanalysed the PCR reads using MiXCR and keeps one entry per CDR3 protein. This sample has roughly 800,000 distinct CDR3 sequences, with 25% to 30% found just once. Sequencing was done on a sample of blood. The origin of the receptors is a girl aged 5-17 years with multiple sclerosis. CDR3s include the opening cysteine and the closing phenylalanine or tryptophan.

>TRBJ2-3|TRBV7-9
CASPTKSRADTQYF
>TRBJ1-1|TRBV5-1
CASSGTGLTEAFF
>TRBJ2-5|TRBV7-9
CASSLVDPGQGEETQYF
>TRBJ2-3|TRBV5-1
CASSQRQGRSSGVRTDTQYF
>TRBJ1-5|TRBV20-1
CSATLDRGSNQPQHF
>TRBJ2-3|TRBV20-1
CSALRTGRAFTDTQYF
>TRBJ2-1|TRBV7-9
CASSLRRRGGIYNEQFF
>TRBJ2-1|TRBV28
CASSTLAGGLVEQFF
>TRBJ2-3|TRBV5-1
CASSLVLAERTDAQYF
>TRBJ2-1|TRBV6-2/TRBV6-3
CASSLGGGRDNEQFF
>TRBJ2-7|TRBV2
CAGQDGTYEQYF
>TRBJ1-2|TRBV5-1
CASSLETGTPHGYTF
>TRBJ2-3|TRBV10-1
CASSEGGRTDTQYF
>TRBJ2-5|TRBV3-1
CASSQVRQGAETQYF
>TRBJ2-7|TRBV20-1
CSARRPTGVYEQYF
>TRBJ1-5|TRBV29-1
CSVGLGEDQPQHF
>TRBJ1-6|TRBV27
CAFPKPGHRSNNSPLHF
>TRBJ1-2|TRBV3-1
CASSQDVGNYGYTF
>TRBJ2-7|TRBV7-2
CASSSPGTSEQYF
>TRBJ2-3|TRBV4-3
CASSHGQGRAPTDTQYF
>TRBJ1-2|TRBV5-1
CASSANRDRDDYGYTF
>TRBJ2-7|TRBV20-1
CSALSSAYEQYF
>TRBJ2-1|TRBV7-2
CASSLRSSGRGEQFF
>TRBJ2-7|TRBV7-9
CASSFRAGLEAQYF
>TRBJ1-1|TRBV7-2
CASSFGRYTEAFF
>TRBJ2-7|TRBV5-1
CASSFGTGNYEQYF
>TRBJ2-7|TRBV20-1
CSAGPRSGTYEQYF
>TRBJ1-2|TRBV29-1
CSVRDPGGYTF
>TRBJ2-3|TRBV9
CASSVWTGRADTQYF
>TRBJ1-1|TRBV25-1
CASSEKAGWAEAFF
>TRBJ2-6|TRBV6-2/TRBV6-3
CASSALNSGANVLTF
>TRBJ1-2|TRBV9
CASSVDGGFYGYTF
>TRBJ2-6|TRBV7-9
CASSSQGWRSGANVLTF
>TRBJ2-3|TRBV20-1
CSARAGGRRDTQYF
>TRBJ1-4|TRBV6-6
CASSYSDRVNEKLFF
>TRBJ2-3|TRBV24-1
CATSDYGQGFTDTQYF
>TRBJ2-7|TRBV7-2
CASSLAATGAMAYEQYF
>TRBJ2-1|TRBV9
CASSPRTSGRANEQFF
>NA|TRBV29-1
CSVVTGSSLSREQYF
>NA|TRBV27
CASSSGGRGVDEQYF
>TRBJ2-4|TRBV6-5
CASSYRTEKNIQYF
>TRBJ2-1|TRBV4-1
CASSQEPERPGVEQFF
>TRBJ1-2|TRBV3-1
CASSQGRTAGYTF
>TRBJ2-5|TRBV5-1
CASSLESGLGIPDEQYF
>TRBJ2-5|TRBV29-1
CSGDRSKETQYF
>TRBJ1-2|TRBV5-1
CASSLAGQGKYGYTF
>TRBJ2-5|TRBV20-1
CSARDGAGVYQETQYF
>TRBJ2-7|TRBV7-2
CASRPTGSHEQYF
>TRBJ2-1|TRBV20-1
CSAPNPLHTSGAYNEQFF
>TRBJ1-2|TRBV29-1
CSVEDRWGGDHGYTF